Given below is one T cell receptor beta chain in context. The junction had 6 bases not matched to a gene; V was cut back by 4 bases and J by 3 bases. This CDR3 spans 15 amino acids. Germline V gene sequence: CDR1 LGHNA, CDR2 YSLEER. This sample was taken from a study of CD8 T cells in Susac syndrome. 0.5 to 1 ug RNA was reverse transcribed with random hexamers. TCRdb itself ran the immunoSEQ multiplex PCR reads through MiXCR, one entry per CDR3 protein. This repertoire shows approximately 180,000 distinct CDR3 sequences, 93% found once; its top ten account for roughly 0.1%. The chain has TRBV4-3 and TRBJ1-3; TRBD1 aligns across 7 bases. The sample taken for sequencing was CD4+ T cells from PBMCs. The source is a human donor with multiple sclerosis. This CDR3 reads CASSRETGYGNTIYF. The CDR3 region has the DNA TGCGCCAGCAGCCGAGAGACAGGGTATGGAAACACCATATATTTT.